These 8 T cell receptor beta chains came from one sample sequenced in a study of identical twins. MiXCR, applied by TCRdb to the 5' RACE reads, yields one record per CDR3 protein. This sample yields 1.5 million to 2 million distinct CDR3 sequences, of which under 35% are seen a single time; 0.25% to 0.3% belongs to the top ten. Sequenced sample: cord blood. The receptors here all came from a newborn girl in good health.

The chain joins TRBV18 to TRBJ1-2; a possible D gene is TRBD1 (6 bases). The CDR3 covers 13 residues. Per the germline V gene, CDR1 is KGHSH and CDR2 is LQKENI. The V end lost 6 bases, the J end lost 5 bases, and 13 bases lay between the germline ends. CDR3 nucleotide sequence: TGTGCCAGCTCGTCCCGGGACACTTATGGCTACACCTTC. Protein product: CASSSRDTYGYTF.

This clonotype occurred a few times. V and J are TRBV11-1 and TRBJ2-1, with D maybe TRBD1 (5 bases). V lost 6 bases and J lost 5, with 8 bases in between. This CDR3 has 12 residues. In germline, CDR1 is SGHAT, CDR2 FQDESV (reference sequence). DNA for the CDR3: TGTGCCAGCAGGGGGCCGAACAATGAGCAGTTCTTC. Its translation: CASRGPNNEQFF.

In its sample, this clonotype was seen a few times. This rearrangement joins TRBV11-2 to TRBJ2-7; D unclear. V was cut by 5 bases and J by 4 bases, with 15 bases left in between. CDR3 length equals 14 residues. Germline V lookup: CDR1 SGHAT, CDR2 FQNNGV. CDR3 nucleotides: TGTGCCAGCAGCACTGATTCAGGCCAATACGAGCAGTACTTC. Its protein product is CASSTDSGQYEQYF.

The rearrangement links TRBV20-1 to TRBJ2-1; weak D call: TRBD2 (6 bases). CDR3 size: 14 residues. The germline V gene encodes CDR1 DFQATT and CDR2 SNEGSKA (reference sequence). Trimming took off 6 bases at V and 0 bases at J, with 12 bases between the two ends. CDR3 in DNA: TGCAGTGCCGTCCTCGGGAGCTCCTACAATGAGCAGTTCTTC. Protein product: CSAVLGSSYNEQFF.

This clonotype turned up a few times. The gene calls are TRBV28 and TRBJ2-2; unclear D gene. V lost 8 bases to trimming and J lost 5 bases, with 9 bases between them. CDR3 length: 12 amino acids. Germline CDR1 MDHEN, CDR2 SYDVKM. The CDR3 here is CASPGGTGELFF. The DNA of the CDR3 is TGTGCCAGCCCGGGTGGAACCGGGGAGCTGTTTTTT.

This clonotype has just a few counts. V is TRBV24-1 and J is TRBJ2-3, with TRBD2 identical over 12 bases. The CDR3 is 17 amino acids. Germline loops: CDR1 KGHDR, CDR2 SFDVKD. The junction had 6 bases not matched to a gene; V was cut back by 1 base and J by 5 bases. The CDR3 DNA sequence: TGTGCCACCAGTGATTTCGAGACTAGCGGGAGATTAGATACGCAGTATTTT. Translating it yields CATSDFETSGRLDTQYF.

There are a few counts of this clonotype. V usage is TRBV28 and J usage is TRBJ2-5; D is undetermined. CDR3 length equals 14 residues. V shed 6 bases and J shed 5 bases, with 16 bases lying between them. CDR1 is MDHEN and CDR2 is SYDVKM in the germline V gene. CDR3 amino acids: CASSHLGRWETQYF. The CDR3 DNA follows: TGTGCCAGCAGCCACCTTGGTAGATGGGAGACCCAGTACTTC. Variable domain in full (rest from reference TRBV28 and TRBJ2-5): DVKVTQSSRYLVKRTGEKVFLECVQDMDHENMFWYRQDPGLGLRLIYFSYDVKMKEKGDIPEGYSVSREKKERFSLILESASTNQTSMYLCASSHLGRWETQYFGPGTRLLVL.

The chain recombines TRBV7-2 with TRBJ2-3, with D perhaps TRBD2 (6 bases). Germline V gives CDR1 SGHTA, CDR2 FQGNSA. The CDR3 runs to 18 residues. V lost 3 bases, J lost 0 bases, and 19 bases lay in between. The CDR3 DNA follows: TGTGCCAGCAGCTTGCCCCCCCTTGGAGGGCTTAGCACAGATACGCAGTATTTT. It encodes CASSLPPLGGLSTDTQYF.